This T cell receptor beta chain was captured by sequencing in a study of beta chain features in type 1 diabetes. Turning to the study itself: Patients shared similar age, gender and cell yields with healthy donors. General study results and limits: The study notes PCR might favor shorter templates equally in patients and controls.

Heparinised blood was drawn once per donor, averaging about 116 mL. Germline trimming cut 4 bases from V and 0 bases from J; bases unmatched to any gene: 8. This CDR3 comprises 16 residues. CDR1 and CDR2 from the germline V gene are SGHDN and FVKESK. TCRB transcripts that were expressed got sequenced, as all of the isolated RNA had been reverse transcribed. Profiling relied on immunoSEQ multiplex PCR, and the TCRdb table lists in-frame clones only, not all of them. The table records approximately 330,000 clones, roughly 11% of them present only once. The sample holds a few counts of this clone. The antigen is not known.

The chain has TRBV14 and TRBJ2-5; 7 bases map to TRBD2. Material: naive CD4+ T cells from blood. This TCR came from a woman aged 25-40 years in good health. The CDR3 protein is CASSRAGLADQETQYF. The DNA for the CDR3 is TGTGCCAGCAGCCGCGCGGGGCTAGCGGACCAAGAGACCCAGTACTTC. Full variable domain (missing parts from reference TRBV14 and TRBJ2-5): EAGVTQFPSHSVIEKGQTVTLRCDPISGHDNLYWYRRVMGKEIKFLLHFVKESKQDESGMPNNRFLAERTGGTYSTLKVQPAELEDSGVYFCASSRAGLADQETQYFGPGTRLLVL.